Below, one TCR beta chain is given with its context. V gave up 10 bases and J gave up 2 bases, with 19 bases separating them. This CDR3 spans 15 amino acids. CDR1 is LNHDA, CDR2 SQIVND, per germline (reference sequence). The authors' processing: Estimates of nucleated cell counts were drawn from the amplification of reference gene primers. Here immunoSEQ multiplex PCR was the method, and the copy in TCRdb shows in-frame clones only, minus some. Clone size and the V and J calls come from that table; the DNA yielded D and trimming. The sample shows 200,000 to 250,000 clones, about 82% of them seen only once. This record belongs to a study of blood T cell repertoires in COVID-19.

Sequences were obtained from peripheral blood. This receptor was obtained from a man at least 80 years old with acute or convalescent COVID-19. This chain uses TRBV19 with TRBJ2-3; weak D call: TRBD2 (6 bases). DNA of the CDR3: TGTGCCACCTCCCCCGGGAGAGTGTACACAGATACGCAGTATTTT. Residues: CATSPGRVYTDTQYF.